This T cell receptor beta chain stems from a study of CD8 T cells in ankylosing spondylitis. As the method for making TCR beta libraries, quantitative 5'-RACE with molecular barcodes was used. A single record per CDR3 protein comes from TCRdb applying MiXCR to the 5' RACE reads. This table has some 840,000 distinct CDR3 sequences, 10% to 15% appearing once. Overall study findings and caveats: Blood of patients with ankylosing spondylitis appeared to be characterized by a TCR beta motif of eight highly homologous variants. Reportedly, disease-linked clones are significantly enriched in ankylosing spondylitis patients' matched synovial fluid. Disease-linked clones were found to be CD8+ and relatively rare in peripheral blood. In synovial fluid and blood from reactive arthritis, some motif variants were previously reported.

The CDR3 has 14 residues. Germline V CDR1 and CDR2: DFQATT, SNEGSKA (reference sequence). Trimming removed 2 bases from V and 2 bases from J, with 13 bases in between. This clonotype was recorded at least ten times. The antigen is unknown. The chain links TRBV20-1 to TRBJ2-7; D gene unclear. Sequencing input: blood, either unsorted or a sorted T cell fraction (not recorded which). The source is a male donor with ankylosing spondylitis. In DNA form, the CDR3 reads TGCAGTGCTAGAAGGGTCGGCCAGCCCTACGAGCAGTACTTC. It encodes CSARRVGQPYEQYF.